This T cell receptor (beta chain) comes out of a study of blood T cell repertoires in COVID-19 (dated by TCRdb to 2020 to 2022). For context, the study as a whole: Samples from collaborators originated in the United States, Italy and Spain and spanned both the acute and convalescent phases of COVID-19. The sample metadata nearly always contained a de-identified subject ID, COVID-19 status, age in years and sex. The repertoires were made available in a free public database intended to serve as a resource for research on the immune response to SARS-CoV-2. The prospective study material was composed of cDNA or gDNA derived from T cells, B-cell-depleted T cells, or PBMCs. Samples came from the ongoing ImmuneRACE study (first 160 participants) plus 1,254 subjects from 6 global collaborators. The dataset comprised deeply sampled blood TCRbeta repertoires from subjects exposed to, actively infected with, or recovered from COVID-19. Where available, HLA class I and class II types were obtained from metadata supplied by the sample provider rather than from assay-based typing.

Whole blood was collected in K2EDTA tubes by collaborating institutions according to the institutions' own protocols. For TCRbeta analysis, collaborators shipped samples as frozen whole blood, isolated PBMCs, or DNA extracted from either of those sample types. TCRbeta CDR3 regions were amplified from genomic DNA using the immunoSEQ Assay, a bias-controlled multiplex PCR. Processing in the source paper ran as follows. Within the assay, amplification of reference gene primers was used to estimate how many nucleated cells each sample contained. Sequence reads were collapsed and filtered to measure the absolute abundance of every unique TCRbeta CDR3 rearrangement. For each sample, productive Simpson clonality was calculated as the square root of Simpson's diversity index over productive rearrangements. TCRdb took this table from immuneACCESS and kept in-frame rearrangements with V and J called. Such tables lack part of the clones; where checked against another copy, unresolved V genes explain under half of the gap, and the rest is unexplained. That table gives V, J and clone size, and the DNA gave D and trimming. The sample table records about 230,000 clones; roughly 84% of these occur just once. In total, the top ten clones hold 27% of the sample.

About this clone: What this receptor recognizes is not known. Within one base of it there is no much larger clone, and no base qualities were kept.

From the germline V gene, CDR1 is MRHNA and CDR2 is SNTAGT. The junction carries 18 bases between V and J, which are trimmed by 6 bases and 7 bases respectively. From its cysteine to its phenylalanine, the CDR3 spans 14 amino acids. Kept here is only the CDR3 DNA, which spans 42 bases and is read in frame from base 1. Overall study results and their limits: The quantity of clinical and demographic metadata differed by source and by participant and was supplied without curation.

The sequencing sample was made of peripheral blood. The chain links TRBV6-4 with TRBJ1-1; perhaps TRBD1 is the D gene, with 5 bases matching. This TCR came from a middle-aged man with acute or convalescent COVID-19. The DNA sequence is given as TGTGCCAGCAGGGCCTTCCAGGGCGCACTTGAAGCTTTCTTT. Its protein is CASRAFQGALEAFF.